What follows is one T cell receptor (beta chain) and its context. These data belong to a study of shared T cell receptors in the human thymus. The repertoire was sequenced with immunoSEQ multiplex PCR; TCRdb's copy has only in-frame clones and lacks some. This sample has about 660,000 clones; over 75% occur once, and the top ten carry approximately 0.01%. The CDR3 contains 15 residues. CDR1 is MDHEN, CDR2 SYDVKM, per germline. Trimming shortened V by 3 bases and J by 3 bases, and 12 bases separated the two germline ends. A further study also used this sample, focusing on human thymus T cells. Per that paper: Donation was from healthy Finnish infants who were having corrective surgery that addressed congenital heart defects. Thymic samples were excised during corrective heart operations. Among thymic and blood repertoires, usage of V and J genes appeared biased.

The receptor comes from a boy under two years old with a congenital heart defect. This rearrangement joins TRBV28 to TRBJ2-1; possible D gene TRBD1, 6 bases. The sequenced sample consisted of thymocytes. The CDR3 region has the DNA TGTGCCAGCAGTTTCAGGCAGGGGTGCTACAATGAGCAGTTCTTC. Protein sequence: CASSFRQGCYNEQFF.